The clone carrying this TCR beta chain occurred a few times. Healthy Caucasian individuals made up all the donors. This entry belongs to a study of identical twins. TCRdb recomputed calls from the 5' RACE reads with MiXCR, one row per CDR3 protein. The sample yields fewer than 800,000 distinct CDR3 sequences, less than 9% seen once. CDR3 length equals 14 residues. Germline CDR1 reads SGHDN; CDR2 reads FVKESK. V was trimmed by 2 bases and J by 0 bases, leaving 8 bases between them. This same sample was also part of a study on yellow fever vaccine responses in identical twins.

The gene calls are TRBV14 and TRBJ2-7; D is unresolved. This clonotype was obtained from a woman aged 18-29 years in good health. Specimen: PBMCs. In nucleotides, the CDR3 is TGTGCCAGCAGCCAACGGTCTTACTCCTACGAGCAGTACTTC. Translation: CASSQRSYSYEQYF. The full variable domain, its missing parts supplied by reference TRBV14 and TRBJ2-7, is EAGVTQFPSHSVIEKGQTVTLRCDPISGHDNLYWYRRVMGKEIKFLLHFVKESKQDESGMPNNRFLAERTGGTYSTLKVQPAELEDSGVYFCASSQRSYSYEQYFGPGTRLTVT.